The 2 T cell receptor beta chains below all came from one sample that was sequenced in a study of CD8 T cells in ankylosing spondylitis. Study-wide findings and caveats: A TCR beta motif of several highly homologous variants seemed to mark ankylosing spondylitis blood.

These receptors have no identified antigens. MiXCR, run by TCRdb on the 5' RACE reads, gives a single entry per CDR3 protein. The data contain around 770,000 distinct CDR3 sequences, about an eighth of them singletons. Sequencing was performed on blood, either unsorted or a sorted T cell fraction (not recorded which). These receptors came from a male donor with ankylosing spondylitis.

This clonotype was picked up many times. The J gene is TRBJ2-1, the V gene TRBV5-1; 7 bases align to TRBD1. This CDR3 spans 13 amino acids. V lost 4 bases to trimming and J lost 5 bases; unmatched junction nucleotides: 3. From germline, CDR1 is SGHRS and CDR2 YFSETQ. The CDR3: CASSPGQNNEQFF. The DNA of the CDR3 is TGCGCCAGCAGCCCGGGACAGAACAATGAGCAGTTCTTC.

This clonotype was detected only a few times. The chain has TRBV9 and TRBJ2-3, with a tentative D call TRBD2 (5 bases). This CDR3 is 17 amino acids long. The germline V gene encodes CDR1 SGDLS and CDR2 YYNGEE. V shed 0 bases and J shed 3 bases, with 17 bases lying between them. This CDR3 is CASSVVAGRRGTDTQYF. In nucleotides, the CDR3 is TGTGCCAGCAGCGTAGTGGCGGGCCGGAGAGGTACAGATACGCAGTATTTT.